The clone carrying this T cell receptor beta chain was seen just once. The antigen is unknown. Germline-derived CDR1 and CDR2 are MDHEN and SYDVKM. The V gene end was trimmed by 6 bases and the J gene end by 7 bases; junction bases not matched to a gene: 9. This CDR3 region has 14 residues. PCR primers comprised 60 Vbeta and 13 Jbeta primers. TCRdb keeps only in-frame clones here, not all; method: immunoSEQ multiplex PCR. The sample shows fewer than 300,000 clones, about nine tenths of them seen only once. Despite likely unrecorded immune exposures, the donors were nominally healthy at the time of sampling. The data originate from a study of cytomegalovirus exposure and HLA in healthy donors. Notes on the study in general: Rarity marked most TCR sequences, yet some public TCRs occurred in many donors. For TCR beta chains, V- and J-gene trimming was later linked to a missense DCLRE1C variant.

The rearrangement links TRBV28 to TRBJ2-7, with 10 bases fitting TRBD2. This receptor was taken from a man aged 40-50 years in good health and CMV-seropositive. Sequencing used PBMCs. CDR3 sequence (DNA): TGTGCCAGCAGACTCCTAGCGGGAGTGAGGGAGCAGTACTTC. It specifies CASRLLAGVREQYF.